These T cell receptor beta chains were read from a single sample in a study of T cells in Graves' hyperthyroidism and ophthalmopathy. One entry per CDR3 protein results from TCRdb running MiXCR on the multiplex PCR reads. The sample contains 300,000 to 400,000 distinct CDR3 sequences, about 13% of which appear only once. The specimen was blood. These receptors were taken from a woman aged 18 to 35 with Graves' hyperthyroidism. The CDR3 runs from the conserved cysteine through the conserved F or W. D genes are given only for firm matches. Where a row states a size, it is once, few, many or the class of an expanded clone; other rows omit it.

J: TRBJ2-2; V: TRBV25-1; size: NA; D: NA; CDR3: CASSDSGAPADTGELFF; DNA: TGTGCCAGCAGTGATAGCGGAGCGCCGGCGGACACCGGGGAGCTGTTTTTT
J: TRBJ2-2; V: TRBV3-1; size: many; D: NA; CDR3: CASSQAGGQISNTGELFF; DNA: TGTGCCAGCAGCCAGGCCGGGGGACAGATATCGAACACCGGGGAGCTGTTTTTT
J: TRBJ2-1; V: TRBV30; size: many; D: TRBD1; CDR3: CAWSNRGWGEQFF; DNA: TGTGCCTGGAGTAACAGGGGCTGGGGTGAGCAGTTCTTC
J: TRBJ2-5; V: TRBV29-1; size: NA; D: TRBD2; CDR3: CSGSGGAETQYF; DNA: TGCAGCGGTAGCGGGGGGGCTGAGACCCAGTACTTC
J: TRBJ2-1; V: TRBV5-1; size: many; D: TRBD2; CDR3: CASTPGLAVGEQFF; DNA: TGCGCCAGCACTCCAGGACTAGCGGTGGGTGAGCAGTTCTTC
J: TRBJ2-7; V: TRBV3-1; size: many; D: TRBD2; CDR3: CASSQDGSGISYEQYF; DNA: TGTGCCAGCAGCCAAGATGGCAGCGGGATTTCCTACGAGCAGTACTTC
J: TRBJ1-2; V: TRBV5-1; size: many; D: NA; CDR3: CASSPRPQVPPAYYGYTF; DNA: TGCGCCAGCAGCCCACGACCCCAAGTTCCTCCCGCCTACTATGGCTACACCTTC
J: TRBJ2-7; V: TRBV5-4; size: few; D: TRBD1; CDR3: CASSFDRGRDEQYF; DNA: TGTGCCAGCAGCTTCGACAGGGGGCGCGACGAGCAGTACTTC
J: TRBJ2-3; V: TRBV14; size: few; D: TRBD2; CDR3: CASSLGLAGATDTQYF; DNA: TGTGCCAGCAGCCTGGGACTAGCGGGGGCCACAGATACGCAGTATTTT
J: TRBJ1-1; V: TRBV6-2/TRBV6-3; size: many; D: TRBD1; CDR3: CASRTGKGTEAFF; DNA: TGTGCCAGCAGGACAGGGAAGGGCACTGAAGCTTTCTTT
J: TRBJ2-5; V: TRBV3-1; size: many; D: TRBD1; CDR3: CASSQVPRGQGVTQYF; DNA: TGTGCCAGCAGCCAAGTACCCCGGGGACAGGGGGTGACCCAGTACTTC
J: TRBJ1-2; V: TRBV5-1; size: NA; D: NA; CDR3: CASSLAPGDYGYTF; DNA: TGCGCCAGCAGCTTGGCGCCGGGTGACTATGGCTACACCTTC
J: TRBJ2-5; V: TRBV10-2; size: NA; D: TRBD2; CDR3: CASSDLAGAFVAAQYF; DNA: TGCGCCAGCAGTGATCTAGCGGGAGCTTTTGTCGCGGCCCAGTACTTC
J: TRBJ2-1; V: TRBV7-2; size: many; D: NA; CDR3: CASSLGRLYNEQFF; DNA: TGTGCCAGCAGCCTCGGACGGCTCTACAATGAGCAGTTCTTC
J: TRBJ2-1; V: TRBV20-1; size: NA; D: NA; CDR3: CSAKGNEQFF; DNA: TGCAGTGCTAAAGGAAATGAGCAGTTCTTC
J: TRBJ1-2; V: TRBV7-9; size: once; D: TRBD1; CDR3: CASSLGQGILRGYTF; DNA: TGTGCCAGCAGCTTAGGACAGGGTATATTACGTGGCTACACCTTC
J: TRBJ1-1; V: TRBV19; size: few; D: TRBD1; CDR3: CASRRGGLIANTEAFF; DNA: TGTGCCAGTCGCAGAGGGGGCCTCATTGCGAACACTGAAGCTTTCTTT
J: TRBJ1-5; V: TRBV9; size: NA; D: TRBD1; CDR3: CASSEGTGGSNQPQHF; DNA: TGTGCCAGCAGCGAGGGGACAGGGGGAAGCAATCAGCCCCAGCATTTT
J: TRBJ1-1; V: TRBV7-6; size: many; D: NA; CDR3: CASSPEISLEAFF; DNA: TGTGCCAGCAGCCCCGAAATCTCTCTTGAAGCTTTCTTT
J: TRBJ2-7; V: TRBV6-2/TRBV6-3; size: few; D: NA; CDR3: CASIGHLFPSYEQYF; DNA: TGTGCCAGCATAGGTCACCTCTTCCCCTCCTACGAGCAGTACTTC
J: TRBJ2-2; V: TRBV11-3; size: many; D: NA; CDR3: CASSGQHTGELFF; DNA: TGTGCCAGCAGCGGACAGCACACCGGGGAGCTGTTTTTT
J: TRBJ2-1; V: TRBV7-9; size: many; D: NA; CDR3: CASSPRSYNEQFF; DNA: TGTGCCAGCAGCCCACGGTCCTACAATGAGCAGTTCTTC
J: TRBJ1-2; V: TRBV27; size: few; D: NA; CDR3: CASSLNEANYGYTF; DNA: TGTGCCAGCAGCCTCAACGAGGCTAACTATGGCTACACCTTC
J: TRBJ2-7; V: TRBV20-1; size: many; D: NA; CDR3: CSASPNSYEQYF; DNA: TGCAGTGCTTCTCCTAACTCCTACGAGCAGTACTTC
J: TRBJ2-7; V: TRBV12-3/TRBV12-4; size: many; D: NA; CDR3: CASSPGRPGEQYF; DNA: TGTGCCAGCAGCCCAGGGCGTCCTGGCGAGCAGTACTTC
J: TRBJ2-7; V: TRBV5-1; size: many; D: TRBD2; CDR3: CASSYYGSAGGIDEQYF; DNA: TGCGCCAGCAGCTATTACGGCAGTGCGGGGGGAATCGACGAGCAGTACTTC
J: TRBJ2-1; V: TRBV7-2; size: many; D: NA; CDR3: CASSSGTAGDEQFF; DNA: TGTGCCAGCAGCTCTGGGACAGCGGGAGATGAGCAGTTCTTC
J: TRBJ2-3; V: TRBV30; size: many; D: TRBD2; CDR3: CAWDSGGEDTDTQYF; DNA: TGTGCCTGGGACTCGGGAGGAGAAGACACAGATACGCAGTATTTT
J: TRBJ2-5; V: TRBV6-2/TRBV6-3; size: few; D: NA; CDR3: CASSYPKPIMYQETQYF; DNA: TGTGCCAGCAGTTACCCCAAACCAATAATGTACCAAGAGACCCAGTACTTC
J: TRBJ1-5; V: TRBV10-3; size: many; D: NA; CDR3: CAISELDSNQPQHF; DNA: TGTGCCATCAGTGAGTTGGATAGCAATCAGCCCCAGCATTTT
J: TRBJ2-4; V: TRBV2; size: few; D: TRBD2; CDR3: CASVSGRKHIQYF; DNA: TGTGCCAGCGTTTCCGGGAGGAAACACATTCAGTACTTC
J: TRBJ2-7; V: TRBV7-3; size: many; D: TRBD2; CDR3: CASSPTEGLGGQYF; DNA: TGTGCCAGCAGCCCTACGGAGGGACTAGGGGGGCAGTACTTC
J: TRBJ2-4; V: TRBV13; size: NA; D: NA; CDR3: CASSPRGAGEAKNIQYF; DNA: TGTGCCAGCAGCCCCAGGGGGGCAGGGGAAGCCAAAAACATTCAGTACTTC
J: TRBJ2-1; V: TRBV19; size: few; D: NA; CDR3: CASSIEGQSTFSYNEQFF; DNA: TGTGCCAGTAGTATTGAGGGGCAATCAACCTTCTCCTACAATGAGCAGTTCTTC
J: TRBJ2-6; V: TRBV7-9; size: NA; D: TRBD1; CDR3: CASSLMGTGSPGANVLTF; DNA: TGTGCCAGCAGCTTAATGGGGACAGGGAGCCCTGGGGCCAACGTCCTGACTTTC
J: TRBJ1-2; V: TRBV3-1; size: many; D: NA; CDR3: CASSQPDGGYTF; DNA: TGTGCCAGCAGCCAACCGGACGGTGGCTACACCTTC